A single sample gave rise to the 27 T cell receptor beta chains below, sequenced in a study of shared clonotypes between healthy human individuals. Some clones are missing from TCRdb's copy, which holds only in-frame ones; the method was immunoSEQ multiplex PCR. The sample contains about 870,000 clones, approximately 92% of which appear only once. The naive CD8 subset, CD45RO-negative cells positively selected for CCR7, excluded terminally differentiated effector memory CD45RA+ cells. The sequencing input was naive CD8+ T cells sorted from blood. These receptors were obtained from a young man in good health.

The sample holds one count of this clone. Other DNA variants within this sample encode the same CDR3. The chain is built from TRBV9 and TRBJ1-4; TRBD1 might be the D (5 bases). V was shortened by 2 bases and J by 5 bases, with 10 bases between the two germline ends. CDR3 length: 14 residues. CDR1 is SGDLS, CDR2 YYNGEE, per germline. In nucleotides, the CDR3 is TGTGCCAGCAGCGTTGGGGGAACGAATGAAAAACTGTTTTTT. Its translation is CASSVGGTNEKLFF.

The chain recombines TRBV5-1 with TRBJ2-7, with D unclear. The V end lost 1 base, the J end lost 3 bases, and 17 bases lay between the germline ends. Germline lookup yields CDR1 SGHRS and CDR2 YFSETQ. The CDR3 loop spans 16 amino acids. DNA for the CDR3: TGCGCCAGCAGCTTGTCCCTTCAGGATTTGGTCTACGAGCAGTACTTC. Its translation: CASSLSLQDLVYEQYF.

This clone was observed a handful of times. This sequence joins TRBV27 and TRBJ1-1, with no clear D. This CDR3 has 13 residues. With 7 bases removed from V and 4 bases from J, the gap between germline ends came to 13 bases. Germline CDR1 MNHEY, CDR2 SMNVEV (reference sequence). The CDR3 protein is CASTVIGSTEAFF. The CDR3 DNA is TGTGCCAGCACCGTAATTGGGTCCACTGAAGCTTTCTTT.

A note on this clone: Additional DNA sequences in this sample encode the identical CDR3. This chain links TRBV27 with TRBJ1-5; 10 nucleotides line up with TRBD1. CDR3 length equals 15 residues. Germline loops: CDR1 MNHEY, CDR2 SMNVEV (reference sequence). J was trimmed by 2 bases and V by 2 bases; bases with no gene match: 0. The CDR3 loop reads CASSLGTGGNQPQHF. The CDR3 coding sequence is TGTGCCAGCAGTTTAGGGACAGGGGGCAATCAGCCCCAGCATTTT.

The rearrangement links TRBV21-1 to TRBJ2-7; no check of the table's D call, TRBD1, against the DNA was made. TRBV21-1 is termed a pseudogene. This CDR3 is built from 13 residues. Here the CDR3 reads CASGIGTAYEQYF. CDR3 nucleotides: TGTGCCAGCGGAATCGGGACAGCTTACGAGCAGTACTTC.

The chain is built from TRBV15 and TRBJ1-1; 8 positions match TRBD1. The length of the CDR3 is 14 residues. Trimming removed 5 bases from V and 4 bases from J; junction bases left unmatched: 6. The V gene's germline CDR1 is LNHNV and CDR2 YYDKDF (reference sequence). The CDR3 loop is CATSGRTGITEAFF. The CDR3, as DNA: TGTGCCACCAGCGGACGGACAGGGATCACTGAAGCTTTCTTT.

The V gene is TRBV4-1, the J gene TRBJ1-5; 7 bases map to TRBD1. From germline, CDR1 is MGHRA and CDR2 YSYEKL. The trim removed 1 base at V and 7 bases at J, leaving 7 bases unmatched. CDR3 size: 15 residues. This CDR3 reads CASSQVVTGAQPQHF. The CDR3 DNA reads as TGCGCCAGCAGCCAAGTAGTAACAGGGGCCCAGCCCCAGCATTTT.

The chain combines TRBV5-1 with TRBJ2-7, with D perhaps matching TRBD1 or TRBD2 (5 bases each). From germline, CDR1 is SGHRS and CDR2 YFSETQ. Trimming removed 5 bases at V and 0 bases at J, with 18 bases between. This CDR3 has 16 amino acids. The CDR3 DNA sequence: TGCGCCAGCAGTTGGGACGGAGCGCAAATCTCCTACGAGCAGTACTTC. It specifies CASSWDGAQISYEQYF.

The rearrangement links TRBV6-5 to TRBJ2-6; TRBD1 is a possible D gene (6 bases). Trimming cost V 5 bases and J 3 bases, with 11 bases left between them. Per the germline V gene, CDR1 is MNHEY and CDR2 is SVGAGI. The CDR3 totals 15 residues. CDR3 sequence reads: CASSAQGFGANVLTF. DNA of the CDR3: TGTGCCAGCAGTGCACAGGGTTTTGGGGCCAACGTCCTGACTTTC.

The chain employs TRBV6-6 and TRBJ2-3; 8 nucleotides match TRBD1. V lost 8 bases, J lost 4 bases, and 8 bases stayed unmatched. The CDR3 spans 14 residues. CDR1 and CDR2 from the germline V gene are MNHNY and SVGAGI (reference sequence). The CDR3 sequence is CASVLDRVADTQYF. As DNA, the CDR3 is TGTGCCAGCGTGTTGGACAGGGTAGCAGATACGCAGTATTTT.

This chain uses TRBV7-9 with TRBJ2-7; possibly TRBD2 for D (6 bases). The CDR3 consists of 16 residues. The V end was cut by 3 bases, the J end by 2 bases, with 17 bases between. From germline, CDR1 is SEHNR and CDR2 FQNEAQ (reference sequence). This CDR3 is CASSFAEGRSTYEQYF. DNA for the CDR3: TGTGCCAGCAGCTTCGCGGAGGGGAGGTCCACCTACGAGCAGTACTTC.

The chain joins TRBV5-1 to TRBJ2-1; 14 nucleotides line up with TRBD2. CDR1 and CDR2 from the germline V gene are SGHRS and YFSETQ. This CDR3 is built from 19 residues. The junction had 13 bases not matched to a gene; V was cut back by 4 bases and J by 4 bases. The CDR3, as DNA: TGCGCCAGCAGCGCCGGAAGGACTAGCGGGAGGATTTTTTACAATGAGCAGTTCTTC. It codes for CASSAGRTSGRIFYNEQFF.

Written as DNA, the CDR3 is TGTGCCAGCAGTCTGGGTCGTATGGAGAGGGCTGAAGCTTTCTTT. Amino acid sequence: CASSLGRMERAEAFF. The chain links TRBV6-1 to TRBJ1-1; D gene unclear. The CDR3 has 15 amino acids. Germline CDR1 and CDR2: MNHNS and SASEGT. Trimming removed 5 bases at V and 6 bases at J, with 19 bases between.

The chain links TRBV28 to TRBJ2-7; 10 bases map to TRBD1. CDR1 is MDHEN, CDR2 SYDVKM, per germline. With V trimmed by 4 bases and J by 3 bases, 3 bases remained unmatched. This CDR3 spans 14 amino acids. The CDR3 loop reads CASSWTGGDYEQYF. CDR3 in DNA: TGTGCCAGCAGTTGGACAGGGGGAGACTACGAGCAGTACTTC.

This sequence joins TRBV29-1 and TRBJ2-7; maybe TRBD1 (5 bases). CDR3 length: 14 amino acids. Per the germline V gene, CDR1 is SQVTM and CDR2 is ANQGSEA. Between the trimmed V and J ends, which lost 2 bases and 2 bases, there was a span of 13 bases. The CDR3 region is CSVEKGQGTYEQYF. CDR3 DNA: TGCAGCGTTGAAAAGGGGCAAGGGACCTACGAGCAGTACTTC.

V usage is TRBV6-6 and J usage is TRBJ2-1; D possibly matches TRBD1 or TRBD2 (5 bases each). CDR1 and CDR2 (germline): MNHNY, SVGAGI (reference sequence). V lost 7 bases, J lost 5 bases, and 12 bases lay in between. The CDR3 is made up of 13 amino acids. In DNA, the CDR3 is TGTGCCAGCACCCCTACGGGGCACAATGAGCAGTTCTTC. Translating it yields CASTPTGHNEQFF.

The chain links TRBV29-1 to TRBJ2-1; D is perhaps TRBD1 (6 bases). The CDR3 has 13 residues. V lost 7 bases and J 9 bases, leaving 19 bases between the germline ends. Germline V gene data show CDR1 as SQVTM and CDR2 as ANQGSEA. The CDR3 DNA reads TGCAGCGGATCCGCACTAGGGGGACCTGAGCAGTTCTTC. Its protein product is CSGSALGGPEQFF.

The rearrangement links TRBV5-1 to TRBJ2-7; TRBD2 agrees at 9 bases. Germline V gene lookup returns CDR1 SGHRS and CDR2 YFSETQ. The CDR3 has 15 amino acids. V lost 4 bases, J lost 4 bases, and 9 bases stayed unmatched. CDR3 in amino acids: CASSGASGELYEQYF. CDR3 sequence (DNA): TGCGCCAGCAGCGGAGCTAGCGGGGAGCTATACGAGCAGTACTTC.

As concerns this clone: The sample contains more than one DNA sequence encoding this CDR3. The chain uses TRBV27 and TRBJ2-5, with D possibly matching TRBD2 (6 bases). Looked up from germline, CDR1 is MNHEY and CDR2 is SMNVEV (reference sequence). The length of the CDR3 is 14 residues. Trimming removed 2 bases at V and 1 base at J, with 8 bases between. CDR3 nucleotides: TGTGCCAGCAGTTTACTGGGGGGCCAAGAGACCCAGTACTTC. It translates to CASSLLGGQETQYF.

The chain has TRBV5-1 and TRBJ1-5; D not resolved. V was clipped by 1 base and J by 2 bases, with 4 bases between them. There are 13 residues in the CDR3. Germline V gene sequence: CDR1 SGHRS, CDR2 YFSETQ. The DNA for the CDR3 is TGCGCCAGCAGCTTGTTGGGCAATCAGCCCCAGCATTTT. It yields the protein CASSLLGNQPQHF.

The chain carries TRBV7-9 and TRBJ2-7, with TRBD2 matching 12 bases. Per germline, CDR1 SEHNR and CDR2 FQNEAQ (reference sequence). Losses at the gene ends were 5 bases for V and 6 bases for J; bases not matched to a gene: 14. The CDR3 has 17 amino acids. CDR3 DNA: TGTGCCAGCAGCCCTAGGACTAGCGGGGCCAATGGGGGCGAGCAGTACTTC. Protein sequence: CASSPRTSGANGGEQYF.

A single count supports this clone. This CDR3 is also generated by other DNA sequences in the sample. The CDR3: CASSLVAGGYEQYF. CDR3 coding DNA: TGTGCCAGCAGTTTGGTAGCGGGAGGCTACGAGCAGTACTTC. This chain uses TRBV27 with TRBJ2-7, with 10 bases matching TRBD2. The CDR3 has 14 residues. Germline V gene sequence: CDR1 MNHEY, CDR2 SMNVEV (reference sequence). The V segment lost 3 bases and the J segment 3 bases; nucleotides outside the gene matches: 2.

V usage is TRBV4-3 and J usage is TRBJ2-1; TRBD1 is a possible D gene (5 bases). The CDR3 is 12 amino acids. The V gene's germline CDR1 is LGHNA and CDR2 YSLEER. Trimming took 2 bases from V and 9 from J, leaving 8 bases between them. The CDR3 loop is CASSQIRGEQFF. The CDR3, as DNA: TGCGCCAGCAGCCAAATTAGGGGTGAGCAGTTCTTC.

The rearrangement links TRBV5-1 to TRBJ2-1; D possibly corresponds to TRBD2 (5 bases). This CDR3 is 14 amino acids long. V lost 4 bases and J 4 bases, leaving 12 bases between the germline ends. CDR1 and CDR2 from the germline V gene are SGHRS and YFSETQ. CDR3 region: CASSPRAAYNEQFF. CDR3 nucleotide sequence: TGCGCCAGCAGCCCCCGAGCGGCGTACAATGAGCAGTTCTTC. Full variable domain (missing parts from reference TRBV5-1 and TRBJ2-1): KAGVTQTPRYLIKTRGQQVTLSCSPISGHRSVSWYQQTPGQGLQFLFEYFSETQRNKGNFPGRFSGRQFSNSRSEMNVSTLELGDSALYLCASSPRAAYNEQFFGPGTRLTVL.

J is TRBJ2-1 and V is TRBV11-2; 12 bases are shared with TRBD2. This CDR3 is built from 19 residues. The junction had 11 bases not matched to a gene; V was cut back by 5 bases and J by 0 bases. Per germline, CDR1 SGHAT and CDR2 FQNNGV. This chain's CDR3 is CASSPRLAGEGFSYNEQFF. CDR3 DNA sequence: TGTGCCAGCAGCCCTAGACTAGCGGGGGAGGGTTTCTCCTACAATGAGCAGTTCTTC.

The CDR3 loop is CASSGRLGEQYF. CDR3 DNA: TGTGCCAGCAGCGGGCGACTAGGCGAGCAGTACTTC. The chain combines TRBV9 with TRBJ2-7; D is perhaps TRBD2 (6 bases). CDR1 is SGDLS and CDR2 is YYNGEE in the germline V gene. Trimming removed 3 bases from V and 6 bases from J, with 10 bases in between. This CDR3 spans 12 amino acids.

This chain joins TRBV13 and TRBJ2-1; weak D call: TRBD1 (6 bases). Per germline, CDR1 PRHDT and CDR2 FYEKMQ (reference sequence). The V end was cut by 2 bases, the J end by 8 bases, with 16 bases between. The CDR3 is 15 residues long. In DNA, the CDR3 is TGTGCCAGCAGCTTAAGTGCAGGGGTTTATGATGAGCAGTTCTTC. Translation: CASSLSAGVYDEQFF.